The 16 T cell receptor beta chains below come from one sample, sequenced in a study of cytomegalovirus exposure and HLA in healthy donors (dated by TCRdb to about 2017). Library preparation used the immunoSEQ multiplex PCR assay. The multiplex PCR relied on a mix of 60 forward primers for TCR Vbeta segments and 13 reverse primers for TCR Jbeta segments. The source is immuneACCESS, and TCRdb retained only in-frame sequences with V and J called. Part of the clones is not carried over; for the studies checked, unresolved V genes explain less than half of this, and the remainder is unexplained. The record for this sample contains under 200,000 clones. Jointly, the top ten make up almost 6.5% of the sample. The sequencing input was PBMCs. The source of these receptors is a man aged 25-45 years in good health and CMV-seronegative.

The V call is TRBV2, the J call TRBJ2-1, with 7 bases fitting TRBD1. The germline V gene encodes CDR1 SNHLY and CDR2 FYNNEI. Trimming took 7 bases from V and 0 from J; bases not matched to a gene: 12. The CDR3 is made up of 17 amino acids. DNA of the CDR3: TGTGCCAGCAACCCATCCCCCGACAGGGCCTCCTACAATGAGCAGTTCTTC. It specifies CASNPSPDRASYNEQFF.

In DNA form, the CDR3 reads TGTGCCAGCAGCCTCCAGTGGAACACTGAAGCTTTCTTT. Protein sequence: CASSLQWNTEAFF. The J gene is TRBJ1-1, the V gene TRBV11-3, with D hard to call. The germline gives CDR1 SGHNT, CDR2 YENEEA. The CDR3 is made up of 13 amino acids. Trimming left V 5 bases short and J 1 base short, with 8 bases between.

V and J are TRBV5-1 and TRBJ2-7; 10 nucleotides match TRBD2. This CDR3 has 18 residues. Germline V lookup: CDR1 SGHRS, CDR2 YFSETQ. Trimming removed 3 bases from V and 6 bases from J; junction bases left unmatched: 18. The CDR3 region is CASSSFLLAGALGSEQYF. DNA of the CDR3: TGCGCCAGCAGCTCCTTCCTTCTAGCGGGAGCCTTGGGGAGCGAGCAGTACTTC.

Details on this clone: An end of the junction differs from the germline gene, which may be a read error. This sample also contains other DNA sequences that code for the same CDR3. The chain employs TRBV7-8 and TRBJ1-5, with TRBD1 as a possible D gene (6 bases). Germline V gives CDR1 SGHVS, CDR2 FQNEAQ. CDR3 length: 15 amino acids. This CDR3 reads CASSLDGQGYQPQHF. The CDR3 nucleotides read TGCGCCAGCAGCTTAGATGGGCAGGGGTATCAGCCCCAGCATTTT.

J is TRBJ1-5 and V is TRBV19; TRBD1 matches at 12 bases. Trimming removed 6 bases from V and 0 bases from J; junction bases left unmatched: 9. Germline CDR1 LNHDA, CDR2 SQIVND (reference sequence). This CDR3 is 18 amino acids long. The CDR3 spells CASSPGTGGRYSNQPQHF. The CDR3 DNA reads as TGTGCCAGTAGCCCCGGGACAGGGGGCCGATATAGCAATCAGCCCCAGCATTTT. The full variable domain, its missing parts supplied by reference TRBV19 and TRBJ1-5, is DGGITQSPKYLFRKEGQNVTLSCEQNLNHDAMYWYRQDPGQGLRLIYYSQIVNDFQKGDIAEGYSVSREKKESFPLTVTSAQKNPTAFYLCASSPGTGGRYSNQPQHFGDGTRLSIL.

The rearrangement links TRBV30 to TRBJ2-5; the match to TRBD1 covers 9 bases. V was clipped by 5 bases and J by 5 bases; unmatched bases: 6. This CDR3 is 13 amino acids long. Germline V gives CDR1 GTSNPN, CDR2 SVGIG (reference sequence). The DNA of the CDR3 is TGTGCCTGGGGACAGGGGTTTGCGGAGACCCAGTACTTC. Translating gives CAWGQGFAETQYF.

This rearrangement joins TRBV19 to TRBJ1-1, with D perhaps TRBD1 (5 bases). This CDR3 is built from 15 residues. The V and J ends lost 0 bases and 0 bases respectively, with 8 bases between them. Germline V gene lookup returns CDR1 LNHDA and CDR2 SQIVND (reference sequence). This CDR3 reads CASSIDSGMNTEAFF. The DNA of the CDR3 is TGTGCCAGTAGTATAGACTCAGGGATGAACACTGAAGCTTTCTTT.

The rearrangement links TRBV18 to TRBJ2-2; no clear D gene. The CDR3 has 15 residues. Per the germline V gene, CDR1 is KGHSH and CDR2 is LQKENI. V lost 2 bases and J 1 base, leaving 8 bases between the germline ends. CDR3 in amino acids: CASSPFTGNTGELFF. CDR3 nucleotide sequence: TGTGCCAGCTCACCATTCACCGGGAACACCGGGGAGCTGTTTTTT.

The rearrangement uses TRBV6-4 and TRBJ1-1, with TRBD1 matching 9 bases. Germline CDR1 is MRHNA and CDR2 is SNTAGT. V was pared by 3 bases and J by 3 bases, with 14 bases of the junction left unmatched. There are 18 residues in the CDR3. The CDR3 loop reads CASSDLLKQGARDTEAFF. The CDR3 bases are TGTGCCAGCAGTGATCTCCTCAAACAGGGGGCGAGGGACACTGAAGCTTTCTTT.

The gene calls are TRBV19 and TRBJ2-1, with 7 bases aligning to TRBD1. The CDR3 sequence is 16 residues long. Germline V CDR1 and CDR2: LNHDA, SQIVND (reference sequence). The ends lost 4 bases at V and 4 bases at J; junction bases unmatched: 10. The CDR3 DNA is TGTGCCAGTAGTAAGTCCGGGACAGATTTTTACAATGAGCAGTTCTTC. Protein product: CASSKSGTDFYNEQFF.

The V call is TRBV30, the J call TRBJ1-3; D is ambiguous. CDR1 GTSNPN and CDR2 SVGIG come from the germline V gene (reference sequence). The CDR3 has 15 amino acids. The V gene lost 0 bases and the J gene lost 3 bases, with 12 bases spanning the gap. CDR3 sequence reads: CAWSVAGPLGNTIYF. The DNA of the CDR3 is TGTGCCTGGAGTGTGGCGGGTCCACTTGGAAACACCATATATTTT.

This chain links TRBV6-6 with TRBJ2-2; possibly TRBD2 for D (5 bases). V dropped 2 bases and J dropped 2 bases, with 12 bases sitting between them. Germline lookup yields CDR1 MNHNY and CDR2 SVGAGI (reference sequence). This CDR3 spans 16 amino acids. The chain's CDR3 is CASSYPPSGNTGELFF. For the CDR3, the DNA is TGTGCCAGCAGTTACCCCCCCAGCGGAAACACCGGGGAGCTGTTTTTT.

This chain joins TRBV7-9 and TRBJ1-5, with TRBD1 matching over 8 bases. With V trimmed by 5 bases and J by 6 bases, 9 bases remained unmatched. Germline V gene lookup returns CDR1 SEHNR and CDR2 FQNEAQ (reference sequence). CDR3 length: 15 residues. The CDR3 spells CASSTTGEVGQPQHF. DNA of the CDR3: TGTGCCAGCAGCACGACAGGGGAGGTAGGTCAGCCCCAGCATTTT.

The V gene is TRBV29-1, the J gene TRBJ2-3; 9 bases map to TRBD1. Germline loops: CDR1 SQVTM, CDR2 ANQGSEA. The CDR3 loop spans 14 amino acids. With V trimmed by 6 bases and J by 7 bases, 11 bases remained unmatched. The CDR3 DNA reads TGCAGCGTACGGACCGGGACAGGGCGGAATACGCAGTATTTT. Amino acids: CSVRTGTGRNTQYF.

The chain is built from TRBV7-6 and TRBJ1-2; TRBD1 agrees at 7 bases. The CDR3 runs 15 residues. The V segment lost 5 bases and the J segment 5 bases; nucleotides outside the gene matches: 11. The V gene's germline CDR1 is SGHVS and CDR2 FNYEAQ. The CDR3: CASSAGQPGRYGYTF. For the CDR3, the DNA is TGTGCCAGCAGCGCGGGACAGCCGGGCCGATATGGCTACACCTTC.

CDR3 in amino acids: CASSDRGGRTEAFF. As DNA, the CDR3 is TGTGCCAGCAGCGACAGGGGAGGCCGAACTGAAGCTTTCTTT. The chain employs TRBV28 and TRBJ1-1; 8 nucleotides align to TRBD1. V lost 6 bases and J lost 5; bases outside the gene matches: 8. Germline V gene lookup returns CDR1 MDHEN and CDR2 SYDVKM. There are 14 residues in the CDR3.